This T cell receptor beta chain was captured by sequencing in a study of control samples from healthy donors and cancer patients (dated by TCRdb to 2020 to 2021). The protocol used for the library was the immunoSEQ multiplex PCR assay. This immuneACCESS table, as held by TCRdb, lists in-frame sequences with V and J called but not all clones. Of the missing ones, under half trace to an unresolved V gene in checked studies; the others have no known cause. The sample has 150,000 or so clones on record, 70% to 90% of them singletons. The ten top clones hold approximately 1.7% of the sample. Clipping removes 5 bases from V and 8 bases from J, with 7 as the unmatched junction base count. The cysteine opens and the phenylalanine closes a CDR3 of 15 amino acids. The only DNA kept is the CDR3, 45 bases in frame from the first base. From the germline V gene (reference sequence), CDR1 is SEHNR and CDR2 is FQNEAQ.

As concerns this clone: It has no known antigen specificity. Qualities for individual bases were not recorded, and no much larger clone is one base off.

The TCR sequence derives from a man younger than 35 in good health. The specimen was blood. The chain couples TRBV7-9 to TRBJ2-4; 12 junctional bases match TRBD2. The nucleotide sequence reads as follows: TGTGCCAGCAGCCCAACCAGGACTAGCGGGGACATTCAGTACTTC. It specifies CASSPTRTSGDIQYF.